A selection of T cell receptor beta chains follows, all from one sample in a study of graft-versus-host responses after intestinal transplantation. Their cognate antigens are unknown. Repertoires were generated with immunoSEQ multiplex PCR, while TCRdb's copy carries only in-frame clones and drops some. The sample lists 130,000 or so clones; 92% were seen once. The sequencing here drew on unstimulated CD4+ T cells sorted from spleen or lymph node cells, taken before intestinal transplant. The receptors originated from a human donor who received an intestinal transplant. Both conserved end residues are part of each CDR3. D genes are given only for firm matches. Size is stated for part of the rows, as once, few or many counts, or as a class when the clone is expanded.

J gene,V gene,D gene,clone size,CDR3 DNA,CDR3 protein
TRBJ2-7,TRBV7-8,TRBD2,.,TGTGCCAGCAGCCCTGGACTAGCGGGAGCCCACAGCTCCTACGAGCAGTACTTC,CASSPGLAGAHSSYEQYF
TRBJ1-2,TRBV5-1,.,.,TGCGCCAGCAGCCCAACTGTGGGGTTTCTAGAGGGCTACACCTTC,CASSPTVGFLEGYTF
TRBJ2-2,TRBV10-3,.,once,TGTGCCATCCTCCGGGACGCCGGCACCGGGGAGCTGTTTTTT,CAILRDAGTGELFF
TRBJ2-3,TRBV7-3,.,.,TGTGCCAGCAGCCTGGGGGCTAGCACAGATACGCAGTATTTT,CASSLGASTDTQYF
TRBJ2-7,TRBV19,TRBD2,.,TGTGCCACGACTAGCGGGACCTACGAGCAGTACTTC,CATTSGTYEQYF
TRBJ2-5,TRBV7-8,.,.,TGTGCCAGCAGCTTAGTTACGGCGGGATGGCTCCAAGAGACCCAGTACTTC,CASSLVTAGWLQETQYF
TRBJ2-7,TRBV27,TRBD2,.,TGTGCCAGCAGTCTCTCTAGCGGCTACGAGCAGTACTTC,CASSLSSGYEQYF
TRBJ2-7,TRBV7-2,TRBD2,.,TGTGCCAGCAGCTACCGGACTAGCGGCTCCTACGAGCAGTACTTC,CASSYRTSGSYEQYF
TRBJ2-2,TRBV6-6,.,.,TGTGCCAGCAGTGCGACAGCGAACACCGGGGAGCTGTTTTTT,CASSATANTGELFF
TRBJ1-4,TRBV18,.,.,TGTGCCAGCTCACCACCGGGGGTCTATGAAAAACTGTTTTTT,CASSPPGVYEKLFF
TRBJ2-6,TRBV5-1,.,.,TGCGCCAGCAGCTTGGCATTCTCTGGGGCCAACGTCCTGACTTTC,CASSLAFSGANVLTF
TRBJ2-1,TRBV6-5,TRBD2,.,TGTGCCAGCAGCCCAGGACTAGCGGCCTACAATGAGCAGTTCTTC,CASSPGLAAYNEQFF
TRBJ2-7,TRBV6-1,.,.,TGTGCCAGCAGTGTAATAGCCCCCTCATTAAGCTCCAGGACCTCCGAGCAGTACTTC,CASSVIAPSLSSRTSEQYF
TRBJ2-3,TRBV30,TRBD1,.,TGTGCCTGGAGTAGAGGGGGCGATCCTAGCACAGATACGCAGTATTTT,CAWSRGGDPSTDTQYF
TRBJ2-1,TRBV10-3,TRBD1,.,TGTGCCATCGGGACAGTAGCCGCCTACAATGAGCAGTTCTTC,CAIGTVAAYNEQFF
TRBJ2-7,TRBV9,TRBD1,.,TGTGCCAGCAGCCCGCGGTTAGGACAGGGAACTATGTACGAGCAGTACTTC,CASSPRLGQGTMYEQYF